The rows below give T cell receptor beta chains drawn from one sample of a study of beta chain features in type 1 diabetes. Produced via immunoSEQ multiplex PCR; TCRdb's table is partial and in-frame only. The data hold more than 250,000 clones, with approximately 16% observed a single time. Sequenced sample: naive CD4+ T cells from blood. These receptors were collected from a man aged 18 to 30 with type 1 diabetes. CDR3s include the opening cysteine and the closing phenylalanine or tryptophan. A D gene is named only where the DNA matches it firmly. Clone size is not always given. Where it is, it says once, few, many or a class for expanded clones.

cdr3_length,j_call,d_call,clone_size,v_call,cdr3_aa,cdr3_nt
13,TRBJ1-2,-,few,TRBV7-2,CASIPGTTVGYTF,TGTGCCAGCATACCCGGGACAACAGTGGGCTACACCTTC
14,TRBJ2-2,-,few,TRBV29-1,CSVERQVNTGELFF,TGCAGCGTTGAAAGGCAGGTGAACACCGGGGAGCTGTTTTTT
11,TRBJ2-2,-,few,TRBV20-1,CSARSTGELFF,TGCAGTGCTAGGTCGACCGGGGAGCTGTTTTTT
13,TRBJ1-1,-,once,TRBV11-3,CASSTRVSGEAFF,TGTGCCAGCAGTACGAGGGTGTCCGGTGAAGCTTTCTTT
14,TRBJ2-5,-,-,TRBV11-2,CASSSPRAQGTQYF,TGTGCCAGCAGCTCGCCGCGAGCGCAGGGGACCCAGTACTTC
13,TRBJ1-2,-,-,TRBV7-2,CASSPGGSNGYTF,TGTGCCAGCAGCCCCGGGGGATCCAATGGCTACACCTTC
12,TRBJ1-1,-,-,TRBV30,CAWGRQDTEAFF,TGTGCCTGGGGGCGACAGGACACTGAAGCTTTCTTT
16,TRBJ2-1,-,few,TRBV12-5,CASGLVVTGSYNEQFF,TGTGCTAGTGGTTTGGTAGTCACAGGCTCCTACAATGAGCAGTTCTTC
16,TRBJ2-7,TRBD2,few,TRBV5-4,CASSRFSGVSSYEQYF,TGTGCCAGCAGCCGATTTAGCGGGGTAAGCTCCTACGAGCAGTACTTC
12,TRBJ1-1,TRBD1,-,TRBV28,CASRPGGLEAFF,TGTGCCAGCAGGCCAGGGGGCCTTGAAGCTTTCTTT
12,TRBJ2-5,TRBD1,few,TRBV2,CASGKGALTQYF,TGTGCCAGCGGGAAGGGGGCTCTGACCCAGTACTTC
13,TRBJ2-1,-,few,TRBV5-6,CASSLERNNEQFF,TGTGCCAGCAGCTTGGAGCGGAACAATGAGCAGTTCTTC
15,TRBJ2-3,-,few,TRBV10-3,CAISDRATRTDTQYF,TGTGCCATCAGTGACAGGGCCACTCGCACAGATACGCAGTATTTT
15,TRBJ2-1,-,-,TRBV5-1,CASSFLLGGNNEQFF,TGCGCCAGCAGCTTTCTATTGGGCGGGAACAATGAGCAGTTCTTC
13,TRBJ2-5,-,-,TRBV28,CASIPGSGETQYF,TGTGCCAGCATCCCGGGGTCCGGGGAGACCCAGTACTTC
14,TRBJ2-1,-,few,TRBV6-4,CANPAKLPYNEQFF,TGTGCCAACCCAGCGAAACTTCCCTACAATGAGCAGTTCTTC
17,TRBJ2-1,-,few,TRBV4-3,CASSQDGGIRSYNEQFF,TGCGCCAGCAGCCAAGATGGAGGGATCCGCTCCTACAATGAGCAGTTCTTC
12,TRBJ2-7,-,-,TRBV6-1,CASSEYGGEQYF,TGTGCCAGCAGTGAATATGGGGGGGAGCAGTACTTC